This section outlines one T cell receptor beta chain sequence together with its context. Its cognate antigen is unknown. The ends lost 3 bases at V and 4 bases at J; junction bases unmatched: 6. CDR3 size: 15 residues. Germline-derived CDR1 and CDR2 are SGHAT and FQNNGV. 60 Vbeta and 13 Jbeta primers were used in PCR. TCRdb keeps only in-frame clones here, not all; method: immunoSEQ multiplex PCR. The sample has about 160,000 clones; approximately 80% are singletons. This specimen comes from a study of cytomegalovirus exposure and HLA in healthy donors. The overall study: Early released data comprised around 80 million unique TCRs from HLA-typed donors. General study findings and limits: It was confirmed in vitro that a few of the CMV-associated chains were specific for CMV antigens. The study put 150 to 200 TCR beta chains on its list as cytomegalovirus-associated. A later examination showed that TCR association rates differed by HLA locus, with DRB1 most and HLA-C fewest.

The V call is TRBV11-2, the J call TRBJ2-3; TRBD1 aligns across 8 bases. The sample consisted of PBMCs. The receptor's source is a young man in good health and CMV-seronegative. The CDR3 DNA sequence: TGTGCCAGCAGCTTGGGACAGGCGCAAGCAGATACGCAGTATTTT. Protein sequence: CASSLGQAQADTQYF.